This T cell receptor (beta chain) was profiled in a study of blood T cell repertoires in COVID-19. Generated by immunoSEQ multiplex PCR, the TCRdb table keeps only in-frame clones and is missing some. The sample includes 250,000 or so clones, roughly 80% seen only once; the top ten take 3.4%. V lost 3 bases, J lost 4 bases, and 19 bases lay in between. The length of the CDR3 is 16 residues. CDR1 and CDR2 (germline): SGHDT, YYEEEE. This TCR was sampled from a man in his forties or fifties who had recovered from COVID-19. The gene calls are TRBV5-6 and TRBJ2-5; D unclear. The sample taken for sequencing was PBMCs or T cells enriched from blood (not recorded which). CDR3 residues: CASSSPLDLETETQYF. For the CDR3, the DNA is TGTGCCAGCAGCTCCCCTTTAGACTTAGAAACAGAGACCCAGTACTTC.